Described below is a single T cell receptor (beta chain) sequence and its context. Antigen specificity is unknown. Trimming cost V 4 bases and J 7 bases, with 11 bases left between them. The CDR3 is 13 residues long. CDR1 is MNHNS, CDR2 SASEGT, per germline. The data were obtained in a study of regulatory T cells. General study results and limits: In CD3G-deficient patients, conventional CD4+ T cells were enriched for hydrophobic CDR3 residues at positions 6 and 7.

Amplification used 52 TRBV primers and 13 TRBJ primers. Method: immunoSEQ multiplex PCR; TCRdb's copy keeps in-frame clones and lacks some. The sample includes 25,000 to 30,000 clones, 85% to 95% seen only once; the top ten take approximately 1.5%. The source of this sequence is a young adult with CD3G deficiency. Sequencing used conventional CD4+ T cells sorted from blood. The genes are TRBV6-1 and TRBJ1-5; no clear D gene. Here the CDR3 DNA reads TGTGCCAGCAGTGTAACCCATACCCAGCCCCAGCATTTT. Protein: CASSVTHTQPQHF.